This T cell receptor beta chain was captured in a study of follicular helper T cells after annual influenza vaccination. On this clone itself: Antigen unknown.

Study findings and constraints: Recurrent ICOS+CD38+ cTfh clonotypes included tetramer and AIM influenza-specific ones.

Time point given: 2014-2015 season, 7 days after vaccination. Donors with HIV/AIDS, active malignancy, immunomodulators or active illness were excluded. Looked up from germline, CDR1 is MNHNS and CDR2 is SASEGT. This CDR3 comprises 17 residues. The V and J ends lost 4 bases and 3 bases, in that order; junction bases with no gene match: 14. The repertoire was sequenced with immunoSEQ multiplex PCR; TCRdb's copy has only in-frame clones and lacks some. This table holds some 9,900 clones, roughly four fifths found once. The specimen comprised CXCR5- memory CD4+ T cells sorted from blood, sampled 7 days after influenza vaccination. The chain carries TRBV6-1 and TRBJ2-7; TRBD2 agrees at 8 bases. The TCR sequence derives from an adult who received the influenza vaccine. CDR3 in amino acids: CASSANTGAAGGYEQYF. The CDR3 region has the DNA TGTGCCAGCAGTGCAAACACGGGCGCTGCGGGGGGCTACGAGCAGTACTTC.